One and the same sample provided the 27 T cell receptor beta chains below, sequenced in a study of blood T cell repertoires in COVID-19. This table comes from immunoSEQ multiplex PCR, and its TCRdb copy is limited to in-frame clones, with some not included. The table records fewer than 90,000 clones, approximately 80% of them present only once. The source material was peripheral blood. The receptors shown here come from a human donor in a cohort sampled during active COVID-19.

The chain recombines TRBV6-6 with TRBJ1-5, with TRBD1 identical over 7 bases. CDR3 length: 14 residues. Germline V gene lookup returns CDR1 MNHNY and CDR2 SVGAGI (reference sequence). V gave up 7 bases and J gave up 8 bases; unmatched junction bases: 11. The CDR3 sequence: CASTQQGQAEPQHF. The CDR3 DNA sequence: TGTGCCAGCACCCAACAGGGGCAGGCTGAGCCCCAGCATTTT.

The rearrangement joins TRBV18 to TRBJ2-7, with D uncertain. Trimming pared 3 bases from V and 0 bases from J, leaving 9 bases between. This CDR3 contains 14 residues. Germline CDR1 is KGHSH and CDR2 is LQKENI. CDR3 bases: TGTGCCAGCTCACCCTCTACAGCCTCCTACGAGCAGTACTTC. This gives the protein CASSPSTASYEQYF.

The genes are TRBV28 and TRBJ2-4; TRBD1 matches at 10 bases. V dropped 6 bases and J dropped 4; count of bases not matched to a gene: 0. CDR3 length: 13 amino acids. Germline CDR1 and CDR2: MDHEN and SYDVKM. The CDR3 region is CASRGQGKNIQYF. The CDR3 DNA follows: TGTGCCAGCAGGGGACAGGGGAAAAACATTCAGTACTTC.

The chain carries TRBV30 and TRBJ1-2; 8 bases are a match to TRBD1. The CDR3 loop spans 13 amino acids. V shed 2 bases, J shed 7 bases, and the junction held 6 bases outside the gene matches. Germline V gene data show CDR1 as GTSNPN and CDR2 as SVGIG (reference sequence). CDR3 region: CAWSTDRGGGYTF. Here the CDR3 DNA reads TGTGCCTGGAGTACCGACAGGGGAGGTGGCTACACCTTC.

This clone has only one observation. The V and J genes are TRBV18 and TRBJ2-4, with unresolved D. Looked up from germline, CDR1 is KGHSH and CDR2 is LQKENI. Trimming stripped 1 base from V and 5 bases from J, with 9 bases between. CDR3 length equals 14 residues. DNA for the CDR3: TGTGCCAGCTCACCACTAAGACGGGAAAACATTCAGTACTTC. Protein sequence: CASSPLRRENIQYF.

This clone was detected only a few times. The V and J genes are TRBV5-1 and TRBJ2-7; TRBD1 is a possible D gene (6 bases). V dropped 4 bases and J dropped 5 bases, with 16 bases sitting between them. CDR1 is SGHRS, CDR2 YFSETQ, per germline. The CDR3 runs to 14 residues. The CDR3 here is CASSLGQTGDEQYF. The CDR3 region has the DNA TGCGCCAGCAGCCTCGGACAGACTGGGGACGAGCAGTACTTC.

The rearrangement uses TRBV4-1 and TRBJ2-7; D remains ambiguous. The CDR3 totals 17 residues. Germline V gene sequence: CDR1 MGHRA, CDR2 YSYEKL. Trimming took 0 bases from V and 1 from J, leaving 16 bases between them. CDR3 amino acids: CASSQDLPSRRSYEQYF. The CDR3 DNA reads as TGCGCCAGCAGCCAAGATCTCCCCTCCAGGCGTTCCTACGAGCAGTACTTC.

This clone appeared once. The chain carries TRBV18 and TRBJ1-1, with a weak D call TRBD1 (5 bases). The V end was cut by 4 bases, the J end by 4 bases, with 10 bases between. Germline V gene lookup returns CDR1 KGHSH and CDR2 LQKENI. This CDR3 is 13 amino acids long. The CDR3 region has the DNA TGTGCCAGCTCACTCAGGGAGGGCACTGAAGCTTTCTTT. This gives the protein CASSLREGTEAFF.

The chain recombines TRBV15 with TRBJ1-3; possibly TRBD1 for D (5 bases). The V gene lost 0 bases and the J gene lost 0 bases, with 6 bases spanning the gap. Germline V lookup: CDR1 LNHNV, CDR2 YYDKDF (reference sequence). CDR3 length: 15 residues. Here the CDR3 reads CATSRDQGSGNTIYF. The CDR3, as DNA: TGTGCCACCAGCAGAGATCAGGGCTCTGGAAACACCATATATTTT.

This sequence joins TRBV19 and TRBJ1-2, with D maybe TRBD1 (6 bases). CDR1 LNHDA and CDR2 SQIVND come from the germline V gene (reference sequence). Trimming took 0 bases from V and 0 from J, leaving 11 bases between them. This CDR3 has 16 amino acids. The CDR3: CASSIDLDRANYGYTF. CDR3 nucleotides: TGTGCCAGTAGTATAGACCTGGACAGAGCTAACTATGGCTACACCTTC. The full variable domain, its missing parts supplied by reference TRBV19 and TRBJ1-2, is DGGITQSPKYLFRKEGQNVTLSCEQNLNHDAMYWYRQDPGQGLRLIYYSQIVNDFQKGDIAEGYSVSREKKESFPLTVTSAQKNPTAFYLCASSIDLDRANYGYTFGSGTRLTVV.

The CDR3 loop is CASSQDSPNQPQHF. In DNA, the CDR3 is TGCGCCAGCAGTCAGGACAGCCCCAATCAGCCCCAGCATTTT. The gene calls are TRBV5-1 and TRBJ1-5; weak D call: TRBD1 (6 bases). The CDR3 has 14 residues. CDR1 and CDR2 (germline): SGHRS, YFSETQ. Trimming left V 5 bases short and J 3 bases short, with 12 bases between.

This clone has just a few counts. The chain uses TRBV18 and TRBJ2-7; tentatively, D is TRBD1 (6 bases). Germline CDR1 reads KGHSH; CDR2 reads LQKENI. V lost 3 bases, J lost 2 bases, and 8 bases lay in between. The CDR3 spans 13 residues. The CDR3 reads CASSPDSAYEQYF. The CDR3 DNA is TGTGCCAGCTCACCGGACAGTGCCTACGAGCAGTACTTC.

CDR3 in amino acids: CASRWVADTGELFF. The CDR3 region has the DNA TGTGCCAGCCGATGGGTCGCGGACACCGGGGAGCTGTTTTTT. The chain recombines TRBV2 with TRBJ2-2; D unclear. The germline V and J ends were trimmed by 8 bases and 3 bases, with 13 bases remaining between them. Germline values: CDR1 SNHLY, CDR2 FYNNEI. CDR3 length: 14 residues.

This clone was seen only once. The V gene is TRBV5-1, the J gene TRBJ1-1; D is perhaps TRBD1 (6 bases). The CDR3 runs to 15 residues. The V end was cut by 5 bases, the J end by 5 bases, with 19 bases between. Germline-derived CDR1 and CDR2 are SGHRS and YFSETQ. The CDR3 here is CASSLGDTPGTEAFF. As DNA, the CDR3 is TGCGCCAGCAGTCTTGGGGACACCCCAGGAACTGAAGCTTTCTTT.

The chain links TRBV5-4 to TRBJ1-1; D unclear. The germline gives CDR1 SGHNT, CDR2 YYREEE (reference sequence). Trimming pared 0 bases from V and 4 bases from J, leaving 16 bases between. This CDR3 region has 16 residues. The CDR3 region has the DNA TGTGCCAGCAGCTTGGGTTCCCTTAGACTTGCCACTGAAGCTTTCTTT. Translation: CASSLGSLRLATEAFF.

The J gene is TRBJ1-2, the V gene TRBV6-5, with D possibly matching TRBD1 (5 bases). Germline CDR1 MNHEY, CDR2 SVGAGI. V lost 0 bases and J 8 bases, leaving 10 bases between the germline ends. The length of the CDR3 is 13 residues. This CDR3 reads CASSYSGDSGYTF. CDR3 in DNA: TGTGCCAGCAGTTACTCTGGTGACAGCGGCTACACCTTC.

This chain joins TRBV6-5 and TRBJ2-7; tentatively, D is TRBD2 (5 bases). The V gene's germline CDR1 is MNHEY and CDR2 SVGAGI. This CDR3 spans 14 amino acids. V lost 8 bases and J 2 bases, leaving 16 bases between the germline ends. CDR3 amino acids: CASHRSAGAYEQYF. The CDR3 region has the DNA TGTGCCAGCCACCGGAGTGCCGGGGCCTACGAGCAGTACTTC.

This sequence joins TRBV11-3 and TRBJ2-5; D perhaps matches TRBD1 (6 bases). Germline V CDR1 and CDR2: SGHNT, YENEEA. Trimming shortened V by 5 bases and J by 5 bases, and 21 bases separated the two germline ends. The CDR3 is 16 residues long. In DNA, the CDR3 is TGTGCCAGCAGCCTCGGTGCCGGCAGGGGAACGGAGACCCAGTACTTC. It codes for CASSLGAGRGTETQYF.

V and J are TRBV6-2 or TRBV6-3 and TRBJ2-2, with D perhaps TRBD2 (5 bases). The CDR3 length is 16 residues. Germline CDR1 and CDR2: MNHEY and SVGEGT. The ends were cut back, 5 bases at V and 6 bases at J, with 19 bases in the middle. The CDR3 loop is CASSPRSGYAAGELFF. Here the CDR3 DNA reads TGTGCCAGCAGTCCCCGGAGCGGTTACGCCGCCGGGGAGCTGTTTTTT.

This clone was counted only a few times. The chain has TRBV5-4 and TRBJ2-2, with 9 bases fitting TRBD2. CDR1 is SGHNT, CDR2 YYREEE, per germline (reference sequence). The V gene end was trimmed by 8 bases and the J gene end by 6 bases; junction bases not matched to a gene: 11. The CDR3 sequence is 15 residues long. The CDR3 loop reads CASSELAGIAGELFF. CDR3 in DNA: TGTGCCAGTTCGGAGCTAGCGGGAATCGCCGGGGAGCTGTTTTTT.

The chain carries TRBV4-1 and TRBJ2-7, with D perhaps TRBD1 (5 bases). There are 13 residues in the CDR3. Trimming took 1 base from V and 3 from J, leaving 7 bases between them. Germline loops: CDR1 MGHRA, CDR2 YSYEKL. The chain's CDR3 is CASSQVRDYEQYF. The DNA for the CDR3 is TGCGCCAGCAGCCAAGTCAGGGACTACGAGCAGTACTTC.

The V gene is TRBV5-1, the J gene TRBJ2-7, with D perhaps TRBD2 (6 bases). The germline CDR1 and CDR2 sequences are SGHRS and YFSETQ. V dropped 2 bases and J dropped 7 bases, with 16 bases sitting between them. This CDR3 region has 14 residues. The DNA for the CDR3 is TGCGCCAGCAGCTTTCGCGGGACTTCGGGGGAGCAGTACTTC. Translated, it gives CASSFRGTSGEQYF. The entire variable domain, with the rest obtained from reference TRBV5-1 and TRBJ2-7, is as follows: KAGVTQTPRYLIKTRGQQVTLSCSPISGHRSVSWYQQTPGQGLQFLFEYFSETQRNKGNFPGRFSGRQFSNSRSEMNVSTLELGDSALYLCASSFRGTSGEQYFGPGTRLTVT.

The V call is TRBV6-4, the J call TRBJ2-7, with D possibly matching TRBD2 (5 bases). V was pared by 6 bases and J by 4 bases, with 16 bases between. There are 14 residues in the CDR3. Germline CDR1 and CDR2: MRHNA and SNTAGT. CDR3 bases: TGTGCCAGCAGCCCCCAGGAGGACGCGTACGAGCAGTACTTC. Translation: CASSPQEDAYEQYF.

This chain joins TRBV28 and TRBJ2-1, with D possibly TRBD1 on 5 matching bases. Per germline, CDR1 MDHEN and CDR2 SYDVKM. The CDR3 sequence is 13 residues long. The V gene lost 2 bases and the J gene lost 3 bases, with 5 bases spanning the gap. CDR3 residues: CASSLDSYNEQFF. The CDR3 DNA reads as TGTGCCAGCAGTTTAGACAGCTACAATGAGCAGTTCTTC.

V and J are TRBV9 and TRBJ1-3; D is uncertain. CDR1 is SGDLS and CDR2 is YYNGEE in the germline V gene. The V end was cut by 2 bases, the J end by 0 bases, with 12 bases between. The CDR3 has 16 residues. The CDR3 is CASSVTGATSGNTIYF. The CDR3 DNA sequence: TGTGCCAGCAGCGTCACGGGAGCGACCTCTGGAAACACCATATATTTT.

CDR3 nucleotide sequence: TGCGCCAGCAACCAAGACAGGTCGACTATGGGGGAGCAGTACTTC. Translation gives CASNQDRSTMGEQYF. This rearrangement joins TRBV5-1 to TRBJ2-7; the D gene is possibly TRBD1 (6 bases). The V and J ends lost 6 bases and 7 bases respectively, with 23 bases between them. Germline V gene sequence: CDR1 SGHRS, CDR2 YFSETQ. CDR3 length equals 15 residues.

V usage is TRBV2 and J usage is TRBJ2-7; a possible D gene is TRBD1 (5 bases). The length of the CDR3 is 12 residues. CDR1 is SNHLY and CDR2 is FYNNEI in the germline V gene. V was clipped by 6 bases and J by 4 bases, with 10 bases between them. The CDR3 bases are TGTGCCAGCAGATCGGACATATACGAGCAGTACTTC. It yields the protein CASRSDIYEQYF.